These T cell receptor beta chains were read from a single sample in a study of T-cell memory formation after mild COVID-19. A single record per CDR3 protein comes from TCRdb applying MiXCR to the 5' RACE reads. This sample has roughly 100,000 distinct CDR3 sequences, with approximately 15% found just once. Sequenced input: PBMCs or a T cell subset sorted from them (not recorded which). These receptors all stem from an adult woman who had mild COVID-19 (a few samples of this study predate the infection). Cell type and time point are not known. Each CDR3 is given with its conserved first and last residue. Fields, in order: J gene, V gene, D gene, clone size, CDR3 DNA, CDR3 protein. D genes are given only for firm matches. Expanded clones get a size class; other rows say once, few or many, or leave the size out.

J: TRBJ2-7; V: TRBV7-9; D: TRBD1; size: few; DNA: TGTGCCAGCAGCTTAGAGGTTGGGGACAGTCCCTACGAGCAGTACTTC; CDR3: CASSLEVGDSPYEQYF
J: TRBJ2-1; V: TRBV1; D: .; size: few; DNA: TGCACCAGCAGCCAAGGGTTTTCCGACAATGAGCAGTTCTTC; CDR3: CTSSQGFSDNEQFF
J: TRBJ2-2; V: TRBV24-1; D: .; size: few; DNA: TGTGCCACCAGTGACCGGGGCGCTGACACCGGGGAGCTGTTTTTT; CDR3: CATSDRGADTGELFF
J: TRBJ2-7; V: TRBV6-5; D: TRBD2; size: .; DNA: TGTGCCAGCCGCAGCGGGGGGAATTACGAGCAGTACTTC; CDR3: CASRSGGNYEQYF
J: TRBJ1-1; V: TRBV7-6; D: .; size: many; DNA: TGTGCCAGCAGCTTAGAGTCAGGGAGGAACACTGAAGCTTTCTTT; CDR3: CASSLESGRNTEAFF
J: TRBJ1-1; V: TRBV6-2/TRBV6-3; D: .; size: few; DNA: TGTGCCAGCAGTTACTCTTGGGAGACTGAAGCTTTCTTT; CDR3: CASSYSWETEAFF
J: TRBJ2-7; V: TRBV6-5; D: TRBD1; size: .; DNA: TGTGCCAGCAGTTACGTTGGGACAGGGGATGGGTACGAGCAGTACTTC; CDR3: CASSYVGTGDGYEQYF
J: TRBJ1-4; V: TRBV20-1; D: .; size: few; DNA: TGCAGTGCTAGAGGGCGGGGAACAACTAATGAAAAACTGTTTTTT; CDR3: CSARGRGTTNEKLFF
J: TRBJ1-4; V: TRBV4-3; D: TRBD1; size: few; DNA: TGCGCCAGCAGCCAAGATCCTCCCCGGGACAGGGGGGCGAAACTGTTTTTT; CDR3: CASSQDPPRDRGAKLFF
J: TRBJ2-7; V: TRBV7-9; D: TRBD1; size: .; DNA: TGTGCCAGCAGCTTGGAACCAGGGGGCGCCTACGAGCAGTACTTC; CDR3: CASSLEPGGAYEQYF
J: TRBJ2-2; V: TRBV4-1; D: TRBD2; size: .; DNA: TGCGCCAGCAGCCACTCTAGCGGGGTTTGGGTCGGGGAGCTGTTTTTT; CDR3: CASSHSSGVWVGELFF
J: TRBJ1-2; V: TRBV12-3/TRBV12-4; D: .; size: .; DNA: TGTGCCAGCAGAGAAGACAGGAAACCCTCCTATGGCTACACCTTC; CDR3: CASREDRKPSYGYTF
J: TRBJ2-7; V: TRBV3-1; D: .; size: .; DNA: TGTGCCAGCAGCGCCGAACTAGTGGGCCACGAGCAGTACTTC; CDR3: CASSAELVGHEQYF
J: TRBJ2-3; V: TRBV6-1; D: .; size: .; DNA: TGTGCCAGCAGTGAAATGCCTGACACAGATACGCAGTATTTT; CDR3: CASSEMPDTDTQYF
J: TRBJ2-3; V: TRBV7-2; D: TRBD2; size: .; DNA: TGTGCCAGCAGCCTAACTAGCGGGACTAGCACAGATACGCAGTATTTT; CDR3: CASSLTSGTSTDTQYF
J: TRBJ2-1; V: TRBV20-1; D: TRBD1; size: few; DNA: TGCAGTGCTAGTGGGGGACAGCAGGTCCATGAGCAGTTCTTC; CDR3: CSASGGQQVHEQFF
J: TRBJ1-1; V: TRBV11-2; D: .; size: many; DNA: TGTGCCAGCAGCCCTCCGGGGGGAATGAACACTGAAGCTTTCTTT; CDR3: CASSPPGGMNTEAFF
J: TRBJ2-7; V: TRBV14; D: .; size: .; DNA: TGTGCCAGCAGCCCTGGGACCTTTACCACCTACCGCTCCTACGAGCAGTACTTC; CDR3: CASSPGTFTTYRSYEQYF
J: TRBJ2-7; V: TRBV6-5; D: TRBD1; size: .; DNA: TGTGCCAGCAGTTACTCGATAGGGACAGGGGAGCACGAGCAGTACTTC; CDR3: CASSYSIGTGEHEQYF
J: TRBJ2-5; V: TRBV3-1; D: TRBD2; size: few; DNA: TGTGCCAGCAGCCAAGATTTAGCGGGGCAAGAGACCCAGTACTTC; CDR3: CASSQDLAGQETQYF
J: TRBJ2-3; V: TRBV7-9; D: .; size: large; DNA: TGTGCCAGCAGTTTTACACCAGATACGCAGTATTTT; CDR3: CASSFTPDTQYF
J: TRBJ2-3; V: TRBV20-1; D: .; size: .; DNA: TGCAGTGCGTCCGTCTCGTTGCGACCAAGCACAGATACGCAGTATTTT; CDR3: CSASVSLRPSTDTQYF
J: TRBJ1-6; V: TRBV5-1; D: .; size: few; DNA: TGCGCCAGCAGCTTGGAACCGGCAAGCTCCTATAATTCACCCCTCCACTTT; CDR3: CASSLEPASSYNSPLHF
J: TRBJ2-1; V: TRBV6-5; D: TRBD2; size: .; DNA: TGTGCCAGCAGTTACTCGATACTAGCGGGAGACAATGAGCAGTTCTTC; CDR3: CASSYSILAGDNEQFF
J: TRBJ2-1; V: TRBV6-5; D: TRBD2; size: few; DNA: TGTGCCAGCAGTTACGGTAGCGGGGGTTACAATGAGCAGTTCTTC; CDR3: CASSYGSGGYNEQFF
J: TRBJ2-3; V: TRBV4-1; D: TRBD2; size: .; DNA: TGCGCCAGCAGCCAAGAGGGTCGGGGGGTCCGGACAGATACGCAGTATTTT; CDR3: CASSQEGRGVRTDTQYF
J: TRBJ2-2; V: TRBV10-3; D: .; size: few; DNA: TGTGCCATCAGTGAGTCGAGGGGAGCGGGCACCGGGGAGCTGTTTTTT; CDR3: CAISESRGAGTGELFF
J: TRBJ2-1; V: TRBV12-3/TRBV12-4; D: .; size: few; DNA: TGTGCCAGCAGTTTACGCCCCTCAGGGGCCTACAATGAGCAGTTCTTC; CDR3: CASSLRPSGAYNEQFF
J: TRBJ2-7; V: TRBV7-6; D: .; size: few; DNA: TGTGCCAGCAGCTTAGCGGAAGGGGAGACTTACGAGCAGTACTTC; CDR3: CASSLAEGETYEQYF
J: TRBJ2-2; V: TRBV5-1; D: .; size: .; DNA: TGCGCCAGCAGCTTGGACGGCTCGAACACCGGGGAGCTGTTTTTT; CDR3: CASSLDGSNTGELFF
J: TRBJ2-1; V: TRBV29-1; D: TRBD1; size: .; DNA: TGCAGCGTTGGAAATGGGACAGGGGAGTACAATGAGCAGTTCTTC; CDR3: CSVGNGTGEYNEQFF
J: TRBJ1-1; V: TRBV6-5; D: .; size: .; DNA: TGTGCCAGCAGAACGCCGGGACGGGGGAACACTGAAGCTTTCTTT; CDR3: CASRTPGRGNTEAFF
J: TRBJ2-2; V: TRBV12-3/TRBV12-4; D: .; size: .; DNA: TGTGCCAGCAGTTCTCCTCCGGGACTGCCGGGCACCGGGGAGCTGTTTTTT; CDR3: CASSSPPGLPGTGELFF
J: TRBJ2-7; V: TRBV28; D: TRBD1; size: few; DNA: TGTGCCAGCAGTTGGGGACAGACCTACGAGCAGTACTTC; CDR3: CASSWGQTYEQYF
J: TRBJ1-2; V: TRBV14; D: TRBD1; size: few; DNA: TGTGCCAGCAGCGGGACAGGGAACTATGGCTACACCTTC; CDR3: CASSGTGNYGYTF